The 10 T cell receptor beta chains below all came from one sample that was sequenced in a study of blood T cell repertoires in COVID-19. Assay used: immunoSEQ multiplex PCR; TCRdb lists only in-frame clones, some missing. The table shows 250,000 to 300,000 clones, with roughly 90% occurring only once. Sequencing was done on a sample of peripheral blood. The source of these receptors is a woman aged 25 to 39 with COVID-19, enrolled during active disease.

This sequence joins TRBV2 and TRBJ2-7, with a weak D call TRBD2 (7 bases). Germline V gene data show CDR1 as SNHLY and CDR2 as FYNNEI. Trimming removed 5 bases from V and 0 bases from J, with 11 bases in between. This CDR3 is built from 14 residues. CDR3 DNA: TGTGCCAGCAGTTTCGGGGGGCTCTCCTACGAGCAGTACTTC. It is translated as CASSFGGLSYEQYF.

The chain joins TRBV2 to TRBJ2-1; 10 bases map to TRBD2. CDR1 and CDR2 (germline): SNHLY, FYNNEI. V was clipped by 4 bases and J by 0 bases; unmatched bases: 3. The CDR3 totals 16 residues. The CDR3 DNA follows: TGTGCCAGCAGTGCTAGCGGGGGTGACTCCTACAATGAGCAGTTCTTC. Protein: CASSASGGDSYNEQFF.

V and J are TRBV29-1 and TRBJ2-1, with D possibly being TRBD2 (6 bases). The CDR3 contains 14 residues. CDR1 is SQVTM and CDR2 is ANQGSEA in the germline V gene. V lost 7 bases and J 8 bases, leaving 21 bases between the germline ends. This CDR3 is CSAVIGGTVHEQFF. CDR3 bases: TGCAGCGCCGTGATCGGCGGGACGGTTCATGAGCAGTTCTTC.

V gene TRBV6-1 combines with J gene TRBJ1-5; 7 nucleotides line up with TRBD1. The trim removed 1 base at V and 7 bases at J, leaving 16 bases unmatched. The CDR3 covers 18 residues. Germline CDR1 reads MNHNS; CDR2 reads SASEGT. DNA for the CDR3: TGTGCCAGCAGTGAAGGGAGACAGGGTGGTTTTATGGTACAGCCCCAGCATTTT. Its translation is CASSEGRQGGFMVQPQHF.

CDR3 loop: CASSQDSGTVGLEQYF. Written as DNA, the CDR3 is TGCGCCAGCAGCCAAGATTCGGGGACAGTTGGGCTCGAGCAGTACTTC. V is TRBV4-1 and J is TRBJ2-7; 7 nucleotides match TRBD1. The CDR3 is 16 amino acids. Germline CDR1 MGHRA, CDR2 YSYEKL. Trimming removed 0 bases from V and 6 bases from J; junction bases left unmatched: 11.

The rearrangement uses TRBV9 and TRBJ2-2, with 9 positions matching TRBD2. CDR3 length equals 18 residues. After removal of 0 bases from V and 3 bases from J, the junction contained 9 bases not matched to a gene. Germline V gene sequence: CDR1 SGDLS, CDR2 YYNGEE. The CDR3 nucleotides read TGTGCCAGCAGCGTAGGGAGGCGGGGGGGCCCGTACACCGGGGAGCTGTTTTTT. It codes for CASSVGRRGGPYTGELFF.

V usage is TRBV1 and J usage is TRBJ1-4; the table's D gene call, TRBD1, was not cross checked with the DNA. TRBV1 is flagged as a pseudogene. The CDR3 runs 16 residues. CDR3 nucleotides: TGCACCAGCAGCCAAGATGGTGAGACATTTCATGAAAAACTGTTTTTT. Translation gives CTSSQDGETFHEKLFF.

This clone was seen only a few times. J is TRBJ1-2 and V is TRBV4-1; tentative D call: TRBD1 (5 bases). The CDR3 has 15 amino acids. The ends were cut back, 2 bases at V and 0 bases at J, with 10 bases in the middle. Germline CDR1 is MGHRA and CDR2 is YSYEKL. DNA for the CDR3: TGCGCCAGCAGCCAATCCCAGGGATCTAACTATGGCTACACCTTC. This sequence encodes CASSQSQGSNYGYTF.

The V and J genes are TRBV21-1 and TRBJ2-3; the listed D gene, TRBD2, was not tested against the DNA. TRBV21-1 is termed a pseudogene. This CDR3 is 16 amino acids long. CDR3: CASSKKRGRGEDTQYF. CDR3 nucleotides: TGTGCCAGCAGCAAAAAAAGAGGGAGGGGCGAGGATACGCAGTATTTT.

The CDR3 sequence: CAVQGHGYTF. CDR3 coding DNA: TGTGCCGTACAGGGACATGGCTACACCTTC. The rearrangement uses TRBV6-6 and TRBJ1-2, with D tentatively TRBD1 (6 bases). The CDR3 runs to 10 residues. Germline V CDR1 and CDR2: MNHNY, SVGAGI (reference sequence). V was trimmed by 11 bases and J by 6 bases, leaving 10 bases between them.